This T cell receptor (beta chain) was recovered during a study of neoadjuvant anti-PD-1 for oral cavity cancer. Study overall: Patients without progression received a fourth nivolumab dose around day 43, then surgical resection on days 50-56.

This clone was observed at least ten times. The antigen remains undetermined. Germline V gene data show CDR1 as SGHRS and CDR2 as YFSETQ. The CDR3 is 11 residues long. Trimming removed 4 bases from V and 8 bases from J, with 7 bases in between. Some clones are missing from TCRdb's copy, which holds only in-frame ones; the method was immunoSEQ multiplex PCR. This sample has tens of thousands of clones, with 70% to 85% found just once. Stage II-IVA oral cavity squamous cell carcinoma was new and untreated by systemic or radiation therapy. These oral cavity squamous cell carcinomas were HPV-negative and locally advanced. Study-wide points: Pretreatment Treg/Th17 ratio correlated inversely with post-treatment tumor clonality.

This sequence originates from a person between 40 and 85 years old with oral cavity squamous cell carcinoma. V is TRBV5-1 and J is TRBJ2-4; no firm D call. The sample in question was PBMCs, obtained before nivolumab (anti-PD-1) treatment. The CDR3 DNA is TGCGCCAGCAGCGATCTGGACATTCAGTACTTC. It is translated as CASSDLDIQYF. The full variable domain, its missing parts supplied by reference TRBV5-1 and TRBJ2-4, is KAGVTQTPRYLIKTRGQQVTLSCSPISGHRSVSWYQQTPGQGLQFLFEYFSETQRNKGNFPGRFSGRQFSNSRSEMNVSTLELGDSALYLCASSDLDIQYFGAGTRLSVL.